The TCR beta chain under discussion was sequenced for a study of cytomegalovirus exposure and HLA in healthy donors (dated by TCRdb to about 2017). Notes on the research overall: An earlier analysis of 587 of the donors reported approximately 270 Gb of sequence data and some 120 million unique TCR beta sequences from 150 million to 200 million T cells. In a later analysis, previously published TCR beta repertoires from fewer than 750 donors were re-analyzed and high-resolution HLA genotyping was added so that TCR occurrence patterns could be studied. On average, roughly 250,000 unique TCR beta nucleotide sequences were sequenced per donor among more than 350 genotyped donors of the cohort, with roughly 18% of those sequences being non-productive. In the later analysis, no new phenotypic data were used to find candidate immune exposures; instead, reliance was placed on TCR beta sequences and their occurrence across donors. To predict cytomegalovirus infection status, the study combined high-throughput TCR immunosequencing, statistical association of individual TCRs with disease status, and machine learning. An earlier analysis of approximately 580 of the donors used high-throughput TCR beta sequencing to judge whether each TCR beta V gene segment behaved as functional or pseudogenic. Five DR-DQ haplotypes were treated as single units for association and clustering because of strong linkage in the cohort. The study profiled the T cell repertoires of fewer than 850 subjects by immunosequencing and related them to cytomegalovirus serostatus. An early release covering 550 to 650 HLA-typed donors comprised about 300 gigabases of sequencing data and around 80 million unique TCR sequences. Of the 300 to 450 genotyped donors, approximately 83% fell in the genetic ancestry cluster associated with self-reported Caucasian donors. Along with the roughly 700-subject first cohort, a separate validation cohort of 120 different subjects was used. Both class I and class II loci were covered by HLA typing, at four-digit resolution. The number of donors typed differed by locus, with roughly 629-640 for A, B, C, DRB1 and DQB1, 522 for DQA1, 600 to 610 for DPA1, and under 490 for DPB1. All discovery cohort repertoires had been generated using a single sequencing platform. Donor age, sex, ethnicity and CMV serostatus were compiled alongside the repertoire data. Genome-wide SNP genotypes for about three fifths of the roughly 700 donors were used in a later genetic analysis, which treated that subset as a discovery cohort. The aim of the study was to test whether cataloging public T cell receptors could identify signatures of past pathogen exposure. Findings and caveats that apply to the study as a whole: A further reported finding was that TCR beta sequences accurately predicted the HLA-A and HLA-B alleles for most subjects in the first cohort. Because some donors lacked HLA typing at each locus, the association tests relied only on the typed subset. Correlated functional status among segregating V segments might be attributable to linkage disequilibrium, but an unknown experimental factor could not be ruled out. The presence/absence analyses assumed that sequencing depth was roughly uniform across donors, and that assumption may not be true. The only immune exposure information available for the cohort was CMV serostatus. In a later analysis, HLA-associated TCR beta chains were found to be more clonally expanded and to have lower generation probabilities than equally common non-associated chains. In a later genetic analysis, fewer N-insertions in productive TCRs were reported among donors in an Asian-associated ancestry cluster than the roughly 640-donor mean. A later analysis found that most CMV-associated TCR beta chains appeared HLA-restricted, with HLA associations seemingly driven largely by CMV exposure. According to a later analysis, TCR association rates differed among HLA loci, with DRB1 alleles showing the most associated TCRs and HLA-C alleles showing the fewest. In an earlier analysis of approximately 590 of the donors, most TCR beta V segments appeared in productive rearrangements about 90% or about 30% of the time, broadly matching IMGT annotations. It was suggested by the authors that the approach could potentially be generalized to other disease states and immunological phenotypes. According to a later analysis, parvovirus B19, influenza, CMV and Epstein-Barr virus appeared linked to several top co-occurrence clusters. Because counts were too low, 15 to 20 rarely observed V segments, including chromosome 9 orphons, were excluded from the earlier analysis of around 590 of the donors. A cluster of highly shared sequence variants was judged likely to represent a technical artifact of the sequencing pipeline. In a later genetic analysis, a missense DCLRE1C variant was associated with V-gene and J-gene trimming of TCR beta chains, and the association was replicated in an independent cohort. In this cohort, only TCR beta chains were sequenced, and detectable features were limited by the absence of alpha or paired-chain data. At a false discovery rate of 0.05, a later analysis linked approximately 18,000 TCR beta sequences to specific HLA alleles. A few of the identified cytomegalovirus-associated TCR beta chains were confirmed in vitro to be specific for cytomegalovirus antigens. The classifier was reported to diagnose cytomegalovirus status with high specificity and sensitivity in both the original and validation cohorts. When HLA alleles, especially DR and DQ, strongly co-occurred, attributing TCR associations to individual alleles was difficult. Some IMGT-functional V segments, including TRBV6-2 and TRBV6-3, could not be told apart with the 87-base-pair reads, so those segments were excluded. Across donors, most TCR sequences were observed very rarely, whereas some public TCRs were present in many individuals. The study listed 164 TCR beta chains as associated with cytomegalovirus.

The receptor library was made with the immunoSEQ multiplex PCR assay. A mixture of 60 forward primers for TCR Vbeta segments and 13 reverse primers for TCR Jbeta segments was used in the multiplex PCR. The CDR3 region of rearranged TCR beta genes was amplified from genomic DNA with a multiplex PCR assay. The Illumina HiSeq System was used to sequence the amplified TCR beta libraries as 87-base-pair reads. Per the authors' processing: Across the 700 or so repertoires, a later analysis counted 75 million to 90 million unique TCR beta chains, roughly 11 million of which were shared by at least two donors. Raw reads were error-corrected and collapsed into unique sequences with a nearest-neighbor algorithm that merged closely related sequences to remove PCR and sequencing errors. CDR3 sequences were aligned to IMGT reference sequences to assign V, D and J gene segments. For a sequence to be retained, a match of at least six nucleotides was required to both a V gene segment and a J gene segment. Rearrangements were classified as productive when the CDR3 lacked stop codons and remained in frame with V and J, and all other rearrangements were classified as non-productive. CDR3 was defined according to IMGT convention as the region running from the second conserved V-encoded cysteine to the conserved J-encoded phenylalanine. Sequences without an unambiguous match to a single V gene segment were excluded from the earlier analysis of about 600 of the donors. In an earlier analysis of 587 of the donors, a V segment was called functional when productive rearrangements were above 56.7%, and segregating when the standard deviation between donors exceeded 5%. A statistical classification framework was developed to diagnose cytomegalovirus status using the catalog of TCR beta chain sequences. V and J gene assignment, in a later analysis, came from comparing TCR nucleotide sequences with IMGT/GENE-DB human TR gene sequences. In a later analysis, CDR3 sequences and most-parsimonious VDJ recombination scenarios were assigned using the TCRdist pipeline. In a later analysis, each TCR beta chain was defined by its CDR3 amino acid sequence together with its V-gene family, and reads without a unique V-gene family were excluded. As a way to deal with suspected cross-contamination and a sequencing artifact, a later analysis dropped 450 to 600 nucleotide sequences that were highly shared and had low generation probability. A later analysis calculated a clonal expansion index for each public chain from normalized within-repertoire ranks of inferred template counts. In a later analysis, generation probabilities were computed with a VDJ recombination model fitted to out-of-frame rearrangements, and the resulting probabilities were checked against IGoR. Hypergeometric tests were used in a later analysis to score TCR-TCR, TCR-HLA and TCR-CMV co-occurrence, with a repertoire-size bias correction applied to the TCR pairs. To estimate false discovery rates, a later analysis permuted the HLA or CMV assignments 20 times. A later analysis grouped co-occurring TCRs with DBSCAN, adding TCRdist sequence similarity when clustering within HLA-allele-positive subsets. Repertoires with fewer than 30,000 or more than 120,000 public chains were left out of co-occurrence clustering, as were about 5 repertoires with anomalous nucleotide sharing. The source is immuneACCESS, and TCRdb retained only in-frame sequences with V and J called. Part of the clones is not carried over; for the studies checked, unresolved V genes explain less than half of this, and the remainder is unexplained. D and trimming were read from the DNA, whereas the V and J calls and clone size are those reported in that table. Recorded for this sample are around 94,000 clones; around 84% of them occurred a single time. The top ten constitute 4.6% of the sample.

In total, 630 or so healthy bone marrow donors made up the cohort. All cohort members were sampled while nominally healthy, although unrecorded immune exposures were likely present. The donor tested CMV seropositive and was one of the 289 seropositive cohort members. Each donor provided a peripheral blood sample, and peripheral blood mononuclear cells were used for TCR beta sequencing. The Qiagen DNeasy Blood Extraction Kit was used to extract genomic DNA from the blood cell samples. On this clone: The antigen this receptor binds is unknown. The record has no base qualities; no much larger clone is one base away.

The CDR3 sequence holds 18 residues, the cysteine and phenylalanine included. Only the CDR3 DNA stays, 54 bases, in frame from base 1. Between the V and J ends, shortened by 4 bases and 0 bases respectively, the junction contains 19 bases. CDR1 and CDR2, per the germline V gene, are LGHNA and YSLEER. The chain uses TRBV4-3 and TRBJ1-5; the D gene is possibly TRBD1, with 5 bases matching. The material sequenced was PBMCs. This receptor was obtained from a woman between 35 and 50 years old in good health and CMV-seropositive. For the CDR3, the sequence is CASSRAGGEGNSNQPQHF. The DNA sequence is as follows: TGCGCCAGCAGCCGAGCGGGGGGGGAGGGCAATAGCAATCAGCCCCAGCATTTT.